The entry that follows covers one TCR beta chain sequence. Then a second PCR, running about 6 to 12 cycles, was carried out with a sample-barcoded 5' primer and a J-beta primer mix. TCRdb analysed the 5' RACE reads with MiXCR anew, one entry per CDR3 protein. Of hundreds of thousands of distinct CDR3 sequences in the sample, roughly 43% are singletons; the top ten hold approximately 29%. The CDR3 runs 15 residues. The germline gives CDR1 LGHNA, CDR2 YNFKEQ. V was pared by 0 bases and J by 3 bases, with 3 bases of the junction left unmatched. The data stem from a study of blood T cells in healthy people across ages.

The source material was blood. The J gene is TRBJ2-5, the V gene TRBV4-2; TRBD2 matches at 8 bases. The sequence was obtained from a man aged 80 or over in good health. CDR3 DNA sequence: TGTGCCAGCAGCCAAGACAGGGGACTAGAAGAGACCCAGTACTTC. Translated: CASSQDRGLEETQYF.